This T cell receptor beta chain emerged from a study of radiotherapy plus CTLA-4 blockade in lung cancer. Trimming cost V 5 bases and J 10 bases; bases outside gene matches: 9. This CDR3 has 15 amino acids. Per germline, CDR1 MNHEY and CDR2 SMNVEV (reference sequence). Study-wide results and caveats: In blood, after radiotherapy plus ipilimumab, tumor-derived TCR clones expanded. Response was reportedly best predicted by early blood T cell clone dynamics, with interferon-beta.

TCRdb keeps only in-frame clones here, not all; method: immunoSEQ multiplex PCR. Here the sample spans about 39,000 clones, 79% being singletons. A remark on this clone: Its antigen is still unknown.

In chemo-refractory metastatic non-small-cell lung cancer, patients got ipilimumab CTLA-4 blockade together with focal radiation. The sequences come from peripheral blood, collected from a patient treated with radiotherapy plus ipilimumab. The sequence derives from a human donor with non-small cell lung cancer that progressed on radiotherapy plus ipilimumab. V gene TRBV27 combines with J gene TRBJ1-6, with 9 bases identical to TRBD1. CDR3 sequence (DNA): TGTGCCAGCAGTCCAAGACAGGGGGGTTCATCACCCCTCCACTTT. Translated, it gives CASSPRQGGSSPLHF.